Listed below are T cell receptor beta chains from one sample, sequenced in a study of blood T cell repertoires in COVID-19. The data were produced by immunoSEQ multiplex PCR, yet TCRdb's version contains in-frame clones alone and is incomplete. The sample shows some 74,000 clones, 91% of them seen only once. The sample taken for sequencing was peripheral blood. Every receptor here comes from a man in his fifties or sixties with COVID-19, enrolled during active disease. Each CDR3 is given with its conserved first and last residue. The D gene is left open where the match is weak. Some rows have no size entry. The others give once, few or many, or a class for an expanded clone.

d_call: TRBD2
v_call: TRBV4-1
j_call: TRBJ2-3
clone_size: NA
cdr3_aa: CASSLFVGGSTDTQYF
cdr3_nt: TGCGCCAGCAGCCTCTTCGTCGGGGGGAGCACAGATACGCAGTATTTT

d_call: TRBD2
v_call: TRBV29-1
j_call: TRBJ2-5
clone_size: NA
cdr3_aa: CSVERGTSGQETQYF
cdr3_nt: TGCAGCGTTGAGAGAGGGACTAGCGGTCAAGAGACCCAGTACTTC

d_call: NA
v_call: TRBV19
j_call: TRBJ2-5
clone_size: NA
cdr3_aa: CASRMKGQETQYF
cdr3_nt: TGTGCCAGTAGGATGAAGGGGCAAGAGACCCAGTACTTC

d_call: NA
v_call: TRBV2
j_call: TRBJ2-2
clone_size: NA
cdr3_aa: CASSEGAISISGELFF
cdr3_nt: TGTGCCAGCAGTGAAGGGGCTATCTCCATCTCCGGGGAGCTGTTTTTT

d_call: NA
v_call: TRBV7-9
j_call: TRBJ2-1
clone_size: NA
cdr3_aa: CASTQQGSSYNEQFF
cdr3_nt: TGTGCCAGCACCCAGCAGGGAAGCTCCTACAATGAGCAGTTCTTC

d_call: TRBD1
v_call: TRBV6-2/TRBV6-3
j_call: TRBJ2-3
clone_size: few
cdr3_aa: CASSRGQADTQYF
cdr3_nt: TGTGCCAGCAGCCGCGGACAGGCCGATACGCAGTATTTT

d_call: NA
v_call: TRBV19
j_call: TRBJ2-2
clone_size: NA
cdr3_aa: CASSIELNTGELFF
cdr3_nt: TGTGCCAGTAGTATTGAACTGAACACCGGGGAGCTGTTTTTT

d_call: NA
v_call: TRBV19
j_call: TRBJ1-5
clone_size: NA
cdr3_aa: CASSPDTNQPQHF
cdr3_nt: TGTGCCAGTAGCCCGGACACAAATCAGCCCCAGCATTTT

d_call: TRBD1
v_call: TRBV7-3
j_call: TRBJ2-5
clone_size: NA
cdr3_aa: CASSVTGTGEETQYF
cdr3_nt: TGTGCCAGCAGCGTTACCGGGACAGGGGAAGAGACCCAGTACTTC

d_call: TRBD2
v_call: TRBV25-1
j_call: TRBJ2-1
clone_size: NA
cdr3_aa: CASSEYAGLAGINEQFF
cdr3_nt: TGTGCCAGCAGTGAATATGCCGGACTAGCGGGCATCAATGAGCAGTTCTTC

d_call: TRBD1
v_call: TRBV4-1
j_call: TRBJ2-1
clone_size: NA
cdr3_aa: CASSPSTGWDEQFF
cdr3_nt: TGCGCCAGCAGCCCTTCGACAGGGTGGGATGAGCAGTTCTTC

d_call: NA
v_call: TRBV10-3
j_call: TRBJ1-4
clone_size: NA
cdr3_aa: CATSNGGEKLFF
cdr3_nt: TGTGCCACCTCCAACGGGGGGGAAAAACTGTTTTTT

d_call: TRBD1
v_call: TRBV28
j_call: TRBJ1-5
clone_size: NA
cdr3_aa: CASSRRDRILSNQPQHF
cdr3_nt: TGTGCCAGCAGTCGCCGGGACAGGATTCTTAGCAATCAGCCCCAGCATTTT

d_call: NA
v_call: TRBV6-5
j_call: TRBJ1-2
clone_size: NA
cdr3_aa: CASSYKKNYYGYTF
cdr3_nt: TGTGCCAGCAGTTACAAAAAGAACTATTATGGCTACACCTTC

d_call: TRBD1
v_call: TRBV19
j_call: TRBJ2-5
clone_size: NA
cdr3_aa: CASSIGTAKETQYF
cdr3_nt: TGTGCCAGTAGTATTGGGACAGCCAAAGAGACCCAGTACTTC

d_call: NA
v_call: TRBV30
j_call: TRBJ2-3
clone_size: NA
cdr3_aa: CAWMFMSTDTQYF
cdr3_nt: TGTGCCTGGATGTTTATGAGCACAGATACGCAGTATTTT

d_call: NA
v_call: TRBV28
j_call: TRBJ1-5
clone_size: NA
cdr3_aa: CATAGYSSNQPQHF
cdr3_nt: TGTGCCACCGCAGGGTATAGTAGCAATCAGCCCCAGCATTTT

d_call: TRBD2
v_call: TRBV7-3
j_call: TRBJ2-1
clone_size: NA
cdr3_aa: CASRTGTTKEQFF
cdr3_nt: TGTGCCAGCAGGACCGGGACTACCAAAGAGCAGTTCTTC

d_call: TRBD1
v_call: TRBV15
j_call: TRBJ2-1
clone_size: NA
cdr3_aa: CATSSSRGQGLNEQFF
cdr3_nt: TGTGCCACCAGCAGCTCCCGAGGACAGGGGTTGAATGAGCAGTTCTTC

d_call: NA
v_call: TRBV2
j_call: TRBJ1-5
clone_size: once
cdr3_aa: CASNSIGLPQHF
cdr3_nt: TGTGCCAGCAATAGCATTGGCCTACCACAGCATTTT

d_call: NA
v_call: TRBV7-8
j_call: TRBJ1-6
clone_size: NA
cdr3_aa: CASSLEGPYNSPLHF
cdr3_nt: TGTGCCAGCAGCTTAGAGGGGCCCTATAATTCACCCCTCCACTTT

d_call: TRBD2
v_call: TRBV27
j_call: TRBJ2-7
clone_size: NA
cdr3_aa: CASSALGTSPHEQYF
cdr3_nt: TGTGCCAGCAGTGCCCTCGGGACTAGTCCCCACGAGCAGTACTTC

d_call: NA
v_call: TRBV5-4
j_call: TRBJ2-1
clone_size: NA
cdr3_aa: CASSPGVEQFF
cdr3_nt: TGTGCCAGCAGCCCCGGGGTCGAGCAGTTCTTC

d_call: NA
v_call: TRBV15
j_call: TRBJ1-3
clone_size: once
cdr3_aa: CATSTNSNSGNTIYF
cdr3_nt: TGTGCCACCAGCACCAACAGCAACTCTGGAAACACCATATATTTT

d_call: NA
v_call: TRBV6-5
j_call: TRBJ2-2
clone_size: NA
cdr3_aa: CASSYSAGGTGELFF
cdr3_nt: TGTGCCAGCAGTTACTCGGCAGGGGGGACCGGGGAGCTGTTTTTT

d_call: TRBD1
v_call: TRBV5-1
j_call: TRBJ1-1
clone_size: NA
cdr3_aa: CASSLVEGTGYFF
cdr3_nt: TGCGCCAGCAGCTTGGTGGAAGGGACAGGGTATTTCTTT

d_call: TRBD2
v_call: TRBV5-4
j_call: TRBJ2-3
clone_size: NA
cdr3_aa: CASSLTSGLNTDTQYF
cdr3_nt: TGTGCCAGCAGCTTAACTAGCGGGCTCAACACAGATACGCAGTATTTT

d_call: NA
v_call: TRBV6-5
j_call: TRBJ1-1
clone_size: NA
cdr3_aa: CASSYGGGNTEAFF
cdr3_nt: TGTGCCAGCAGTTACGGGGGCGGAAACACTGAAGCTTTCTTT

d_call: TRBD2
v_call: TRBV7-9
j_call: TRBJ2-3
clone_size: NA
cdr3_aa: CASSPQEREQYF
cdr3_nt: TGTGCCAGCAGCCCCCAGGAGCGGGAGCAGTATTTT

d_call: NA
v_call: TRBV15
j_call: TRBJ1-5
clone_size: few
cdr3_aa: CATSREADQPQHF
cdr3_nt: TGTGCCACCAGCAGAGAGGCAGATCAGCCCCAGCATTTT

d_call: NA
v_call: TRBV5-8
j_call: TRBJ1-2
clone_size: NA
cdr3_aa: CASSLDPGDVGYTF
cdr3_nt: TGTGCCAGCAGCTTGGATCCGGGAGACGTGGGGTACACCTTC

d_call: NA
v_call: TRBV9
j_call: TRBJ2-3
clone_size: once
cdr3_aa: CASSVEVGGVTDTQYF
cdr3_nt: TGTGCCAGCAGCGTAGAAGTAGGGGGAGTCACAGATACGCAGTATTTT

d_call: TRBD2
v_call: TRBV7-9
j_call: TRBJ2-2
clone_size: NA
cdr3_aa: CASSLPTSGRGTGELFF
cdr3_nt: TGTGCCAGCAGCTTACCGACTAGCGGGAGGGGCACCGGGGAGCTGTTTTTT

d_call: TRBD2
v_call: TRBV5-6
j_call: TRBJ2-2
clone_size: NA
cdr3_aa: CASSPRTSGTTGELFF
cdr3_nt: TGTGCCAGCAGCCCTCGGACTAGCGGAACCACCGGGGAGCTGTTTTTT

d_call: NA
v_call: TRBV5-4
j_call: TRBJ2-5
clone_size: NA
cdr3_aa: CASSLAAGHQETQYF
cdr3_nt: TGTGCCAGCAGCTTGGCCGCGGGACACCAAGAGACCCAGTACTTC

d_call: TRBD1
v_call: TRBV18
j_call: TRBJ1-1
clone_size: NA
cdr3_aa: CASSSGQGAEAFF
cdr3_nt: TGTGCCAGCTCATCGGGACAGGGGGCTGAAGCTTTCTTT

d_call: TRBD2
v_call: TRBV24-1
j_call: TRBJ2-7
clone_size: NA
cdr3_aa: CATSDSSLAGGVNEQYF
cdr3_nt: TGTGCCACCAGTGATTCATCCCTAGCGGGAGGAGTTAACGAGCAGTACTTC

d_call: TRBD1
v_call: TRBV29-1
j_call: TRBJ2-7
clone_size: NA
cdr3_aa: CSVIGGQGVEQYF
cdr3_nt: TGCAGCGTCATCGGGGGACAGGGCGTCGAGCAGTACTTC

d_call: NA
v_call: TRBV5-4
j_call: TRBJ1-6
clone_size: once
cdr3_aa: CASSLEQPGDSPLHF
cdr3_nt: TGTGCCAGCAGCTTGGAACAGCCTGGTGACTCACCCCTCCACTTT

d_call: NA
v_call: TRBV5-1
j_call: TRBJ2-6
clone_size: NA
cdr3_aa: CASSPGAAFSGANVLTF
cdr3_nt: TGCGCCAGCAGCCCTGGAGCAGCTTTCTCTGGGGCCAACGTCCTGACTTTC

d_call: NA
v_call: TRBV9
j_call: TRBJ2-5
clone_size: NA
cdr3_aa: CASSPGAEATQYF
cdr3_nt: TGTGCCAGCAGTCCGGGAGCGGAGGCGACCCAGTACTTC

d_call: NA
v_call: TRBV24-1
j_call: TRBJ2-2
clone_size: NA
cdr3_aa: CATSDLPGTNTGELFF
cdr3_nt: TGTGCCACCAGTGATTTACCGGGAACGAACACCGGGGAGCTGTTTTTT

d_call: NA
v_call: TRBV7-2
j_call: TRBJ1-6
clone_size: NA
cdr3_aa: CASSLERGSSYNSPLHF
cdr3_nt: TGTGCCAGCAGCTTAGAAAGGGGGAGCTCCTATAATTCACCCCTCCACTTT

d_call: TRBD2
v_call: TRBV11-2
j_call: TRBJ2-1
clone_size: NA
cdr3_aa: CASSLYISGHSYNEQFF
cdr3_nt: TGTGCCAGCAGCTTGTATATTAGCGGGCACTCCTACAATGAGCAGTTCTTC

d_call: TRBD1
v_call: TRBV5-1
j_call: TRBJ2-1
clone_size: NA
cdr3_aa: CASSLASKGATWGKSDSYNEQFF
cdr3_nt: TGCGCCAGCAGCTTGGCCTCCAAGGGGGCGACCTGGGGCAAATCAGACTCCTACAATGAGCAGTTCTTC

d_call: NA
v_call: TRBV13
j_call: TRBJ1-2
clone_size: NA
cdr3_aa: CASSIPGNDVRGYTF
cdr3_nt: TGTGCCAGCAGTATCCCAGGGAATGATGTTAGGGGCTACACCTTC